The 22 T cell receptor beta chains below all came from one sample that was sequenced in a study of shared clonotypes between healthy human individuals. Generated by immunoSEQ multiplex PCR, the TCRdb table keeps only in-frame clones and is missing some. Among 550,000 to 850,000 clones listed, 74% were seen once. The sample consisted of memory CD4+ T cells sorted from blood. This sample's subset: CD45RA-negative fraction. These TCRs come from a woman aged 25-40 years in good health.

V is TRBV5-1 and J is TRBJ2-1, with 9 bases matching TRBD2. The V and J ends lost 0 bases and 8 bases, in that order; junction bases with no gene match: 6. CDR1 is SGHRS and CDR2 is YFSETQ in the germline V gene. CDR3 length equals 15 residues. The CDR3 loop reads CASSLVLAGLHEQFF. The CDR3 DNA is TGCGCCAGCAGCTTGGTTCTAGCGGGATTACATGAGCAGTTCTTC.

This clone has only one observation. The DNA for the CDR3 is TGTGCCAGCAGCTTTACAGGGAATCAGCCCCAGCATTTT. Translated: CASSFTGNQPQHF. This chain uses TRBV11-3 with TRBJ1-5, with a tentative D call TRBD1 (6 bases). Germline V gives CDR1 SGHNT, CDR2 YENEEA. CDR3 length equals 13 residues. V was shortened by 3 bases and J by 4 bases, with 7 bases between the two germline ends. The entire variable domain, with the rest obtained from reference TRBV11-3 and TRBJ1-5, is as follows: EAGVVQSPRYKIIEKKQPVAFWCNPISGHNTLYWYLQNLGQGPELLIRYENEEAVDDSQLPKDRFSAERLKGVDSTLKIQPAELGDSAVYLCASSFTGNQPQHFGDGTRLSIL.

CDR3 DNA: TGTGCCAGCAGCCTGGGAGGCTCTAACATTCAGTACTTC. Translating it yields CASSLGGSNIQYF. The chain has TRBV11-2 and TRBJ2-4, with a weak D call TRBD2 (6 bases). Germline V CDR1 and CDR2: SGHAT, FQNNGV. This CDR3 spans 13 amino acids. With 5 bases removed from V and 7 bases from J, the gap between germline ends came to 12 bases.

CDR3 loop: CASSLIQTGGSYEQYF. The CDR3 nucleotides read TGTGCCAGCAGCCTCATTCAGACAGGAGGATCCTACGAGCAGTACTTC. The J gene is TRBJ2-7, the V gene TRBV7-7, with D perhaps matching TRBD1 (6 bases). Germline V gives CDR1 SSHAT, CDR2 FNYEAQ (reference sequence). V was cut by 5 bases and J by 1 base, with 18 bases left in between. CDR3 length: 16 residues.

V and J are TRBV30 and TRBJ2-1; 7 bases map to TRBD1. Germline-derived CDR1 and CDR2 are GTSNPN and SVGIG (reference sequence). J lost 7 bases, V lost 5 bases, and 8 bases had no gene match. This CDR3 is built from 13 residues. CDR3 residues: CAWHRGGDNEQFF. The CDR3, as DNA: TGTGCCTGGCACAGGGGTGGAGATAATGAGCAGTTCTTC. Filled out from reference TRBV30 and TRBJ2-1, the complete variable domain reads SQTIHQWPATLVQPVGSPLSLECTVEGTSNPNLYWYRQAAGRGLQLLFYSVGIGQISSEVPQNLSASRPQDRQFILSSKKLLLSDSGFYLCAWHRGGDNEQFFGPGTRLTVL.

This chain links TRBV14 with TRBJ1-5; no reliable D call. From germline, CDR1 is SGHDN and CDR2 FVKESK. V gave up 1 base and J gave up 4 bases, with 8 bases separating them. The length of the CDR3 is 14 residues. The CDR3 loop is CASSQGAPNQPQHF. CDR3 nucleotide sequence: TGTGCCAGCAGCCAAGGAGCGCCGAATCAGCCCCAGCATTTT. The variable domain in full, with the rest retrieved from reference TRBV14 and TRBJ1-5, is EAGVTQFPSHSVIEKGQTVTLRCDPISGHDNLYWYRRVMGKEIKFLLHFVKESKQDESGMPNNRFLAERTGGTYSTLKVQPAELEDSGVYFCASSQGAPNQPQHFGDGTRLSIL.

As to this clone: This same CDR3 is encoded by further DNA sequences in the sample. The chain recombines TRBV14 with TRBJ2-1; 7 bases line up with TRBD2. This CDR3 is built from 16 residues. The V gene's germline CDR1 is SGHDN and CDR2 FVKESK. V dropped 1 base and J dropped 0; count of bases not matched to a gene: 3. CDR3: CASSQVGGSSYNEQFF. The DNA of the CDR3 is TGTGCCAGCAGCCAAGTGGGGGGGAGCTCCTACAATGAGCAGTTCTTC.

This sequence joins TRBV28 and TRBJ1-5; tentatively, D is TRBD1 (5 bases). CDR3 length: 14 residues. V was clipped by 1 base and J by 5 bases, with 9 bases between them. Germline V gene sequence: CDR1 MDHEN, CDR2 SYDVKM. CDR3 amino acids: CASSLLGADQPQHF. The CDR3 DNA sequence: TGTGCCAGCAGTTTATTAGGGGCGGATCAGCCCCAGCATTTT. The full variable domain, its missing parts supplied by reference TRBV28 and TRBJ1-5, is DVKVTQSSRYLVKRTGEKVFLECVQDMDHENMFWYRQDPGLGLRLIYFSYDVKMKEKGDIPEGYSVSREKKERFSLILESASTNQTSMYLCASSLLGADQPQHFGDGTRLSIL.

V and J are TRBV19 and TRBJ2-7; D is uncertain. The V gene's germline CDR1 is LNHDA and CDR2 SQIVND (reference sequence). V was trimmed by 5 bases and J by 4 bases, leaving 12 bases between them. This CDR3 has 13 amino acids. CDR3 nucleotides: TGTGCCAGTAGTCCCGACGGTAGGTACGAGCAGTACTTC. Encoded protein: CASSPDGRYEQYF.

Comments on this clone: Different DNA sequences within this sample yield the same CDR3. The chain carries TRBV6-5 and TRBJ1-1; TRBD1 is a possible D gene (5 bases). The V and J ends lost 0 bases and 0 bases respectively, with 5 bases between them. CDR1 is MNHEY, CDR2 SVGAGI, per germline. The length of the CDR3 is 14 residues. The CDR3 nucleotides read TGTGCCAGCAGTTACTCCAGGGTGAACACTGAAGCTTTCTTT. Translating gives CASSYSRVNTEAFF.

The V call is TRBV19, the J call TRBJ2-3, with 7 bases that match TRBD1. The V segment lost 4 bases and the J segment 1 base; nucleotides outside the gene matches: 5. Germline CDR1 is LNHDA and CDR2 is SQIVND (reference sequence). The CDR3 extends over 15 amino acids. CDR3: CASSTTGVGTDTQYF. Written as DNA, the CDR3 is TGTGCCAGTAGTACCACAGGGGTCGGCACAGATACGCAGTATTTT. Together with reference TRBV19 and TRBJ2-3, the CDR3 gives the full variable domain: DGGITQSPKYLFRKEGQNVTLSCEQNLNHDAMYWYRQDPGQGLRLIYYSQIVNDFQKGDIAEGYSVSREKKESFPLTVTSAQKNPTAFYLCASSTTGVGTDTQYFGPGTRLTVL.

The chain links TRBV4-1 to TRBJ1-5; the match to TRBD1 covers 7 bases. Trimming took 2 bases from V and 0 from J; bases not matched to a gene: 4. The CDR3 totals 16 residues. The germline gives CDR1 MGHRA, CDR2 YSYEKL. The CDR3 sequence is CASSQPTGSSNQPQHF. CDR3 DNA: TGCGCCAGCAGCCAACCGACAGGGTCTAGCAATCAGCCCCAGCATTTT.

This chain uses TRBV4-2 with TRBJ1-1, with unresolved D. Germline assignment: CDR1 LGHNA and CDR2 YNFKEQ. Trimming cost V 5 bases and J 1 base, with 8 bases left between them. There are 13 residues in the CDR3. As DNA, the CDR3 is TGTGCCAGCAGCTTACAAAGGAACACTGAAGCTTTCTTT. Translated, it gives CASSLQRNTEAFF.

Only one count was recorded for this clone. Other DNA sequences within the sample encode an identical CDR3. In DNA, the CDR3 is TGCAGTGCTAGATCCGGGAATGAGCAGTTCTTC. The encoded protein is CSARSGNEQFF. The V call is TRBV20-1, the J call TRBJ2-1, with D unresolved. Trimming left V 2 bases short and J 7 bases short, with 6 bases between. CDR3 length: 11 residues. Per germline, CDR1 DFQATT and CDR2 SNEGSKA (reference sequence).

This clone was seen a handful of times. Here the CDR3 DNA reads TGTGCCAGCAGTGACTACCCCTTCGGCACCGGGGAGCTGTTTTTT. It codes for CASSDYPFGTGELFF. V gene TRBV6-4 combines with J gene TRBJ2-2; the D is unclear. This CDR3 is 15 amino acids long. Trimming removed 1 base at V and 4 bases at J, with 10 bases between. In germline, CDR1 is MRHNA, CDR2 SNTAGT.

The chain recombines TRBV18 with TRBJ2-5; D is possibly TRBD2 (6 bases). The DNA end is more similar to TRBJ2-7, so the J call may be wrong. CDR1 is KGHSH and CDR2 is LQKENI in the germline V gene. This CDR3 has 15 residues. CDR3 sequence (DNA): TGTGCCAGCTCCCCCCGGTCGCGGGATCGTCCCGAGCAGTACTTC. As protein: CASSPRSRDRPEQYF.

The chain links TRBV10-3 to TRBJ2-3, with 10 bases fitting TRBD2. The CDR3 is made up of 16 amino acids. Germline V gene data show CDR1 as ENHRY and CDR2 as SYGVKD. Trimming removed 5 bases from V and 6 bases from J; junction bases left unmatched: 11. As DNA, the CDR3 is TGTGCCATCAGTTCGCTAGCGGGAGCCCCTACCGATACGCAGTATTTT. This codes for CAISSLAGAPTDTQYF.

The rearrangement links TRBV15 to TRBJ2-7, with D possibly being TRBD1 (5 bases). Germline loops: CDR1 LNHNV, CDR2 YYDKDF (reference sequence). The CDR3 totals 13 residues. V was shortened by 3 bases and J by 5 bases, with 11 bases between the two germline ends. CDR3 in DNA: TGTGCCACCAGCAGCTGGGCAGGGCACGAGCAGTACTTC. This sequence encodes CATSSWAGHEQYF.

The chain joins TRBV5-1 to TRBJ2-5; no clear D. CDR1 and CDR2 from the germline V gene are SGHRS and YFSETQ. Between the trimmed V and J ends, which lost 0 bases and 1 base, there was a span of 13 bases. This CDR3 has 16 residues. The DNA for the CDR3 is TGCGCCAGCAGCTTGGGAGCGACGGCCCTCCAAGAGACCCAGTACTTC. This translates into CASSLGATALQETQYF.

This clone was recorded a few times. The chain combines TRBV6-1 with TRBJ1-2; D remains unclear. This CDR3 contains 14 residues. V was cut by 2 bases and J by 4 bases, with 11 bases left in between. Germline CDR1 is MNHNS and CDR2 is SASEGT. CDR3 loop: CASSEIGEGYGYTF. The CDR3 coding sequence is TGTGCCAGCAGTGAAATTGGGGAGGGCTATGGCTACACCTTC.

This clone was observed a handful of times. CDR3 loop: CASSSRIGENTEAFF. The CDR3 DNA reads TGTGCCAGCAGCTCGCGGATAGGTGAGAACACTGAAGCTTTCTTT. The chain uses TRBV7-2 and TRBJ1-1; unclear D gene. This CDR3 is built from 15 residues. The germline gives CDR1 SGHTA, CDR2 FQGNSA. Trimming took off 4 bases at V and 1 base at J, with 13 bases between the two ends. Supplemented by reference TRBV7-2 and TRBJ1-1, the full variable domain reads GAGVSQSPSNKVTEKGKDVELRCDPISGHTALYWYRQSLGQGLEFLIYFQGNSAPDKSGLPSDRFSAERTGGSVSTLTIQRTQQEDSAVYLCASSSRIGENTEAFFGQGTRLTVV.

V is TRBV27 and J is TRBJ2-7, with TRBD2 matching 8 bases. Trimming took 3 bases from V and 4 from J; bases not matched to a gene: 5. CDR3 length: 14 amino acids. The germline V gene encodes CDR1 MNHEY and CDR2 SMNVEV (reference sequence). This chain's CDR3 is CASSFVASGYEQYF. CDR3 nucleotide sequence: TGTGCCAGCAGTTTCGTCGCTAGCGGGTACGAGCAGTACTTC.